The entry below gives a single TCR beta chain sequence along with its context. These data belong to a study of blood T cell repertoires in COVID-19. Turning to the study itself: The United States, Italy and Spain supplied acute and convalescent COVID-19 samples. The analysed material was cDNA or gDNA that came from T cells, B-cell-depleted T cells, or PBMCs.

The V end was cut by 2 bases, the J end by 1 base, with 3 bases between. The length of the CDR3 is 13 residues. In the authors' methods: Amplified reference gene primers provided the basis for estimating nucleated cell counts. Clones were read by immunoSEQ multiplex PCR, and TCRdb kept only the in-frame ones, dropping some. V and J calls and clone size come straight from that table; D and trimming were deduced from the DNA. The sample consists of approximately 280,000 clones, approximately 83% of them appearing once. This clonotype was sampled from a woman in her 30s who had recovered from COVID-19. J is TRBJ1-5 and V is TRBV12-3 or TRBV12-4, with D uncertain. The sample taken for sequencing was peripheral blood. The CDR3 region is CASSLQSNQPQHF. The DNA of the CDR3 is TGTGCCAGCAGTTTACAGAGCAATCAGCCCCAGCATTTT.